This T cell receptor (beta chain) was sequenced during a study of cytomegalovirus exposure and HLA in healthy donors. Comment on this clone: Its antigen is undetermined.

The CDR3 sequence is 13 residues long. The ends were cut back, 4 bases at V and 7 bases at J, with 13 bases in the middle. Per germline, CDR1 SNHLY and CDR2 FYNNEI. Primers: 60 Vbeta forward and 13 Jbeta reverse. Repertoires were generated with immunoSEQ multiplex PCR, while TCRdb's copy carries only in-frame clones and drops some. The sample holds under 45,000 clones, roughly 77% seen once. Study-wide points: Later findings reportedly placed an Asian-associated ancestry cluster below the roughly 690-donor mean for N-insertions. Through in vitro validation, three CMV-associated chains were shown to be specific for CMV antigens. Later analysis identified a missense DCLRE1C variant that was linked to TCR beta V- and J-gene trimming. What TCR beta sequences reportedly achieved was accurate prediction of HLA-A and HLA-B alleles in most subjects.

Sequencing was performed on PBMCs. This sequence was found in a man aged 25 to 45 in good health and CMV-seronegative. The chain combines TRBV2 with TRBJ1-2; D call uncertain. The CDR3 sequence: CASSVGGLFGYTF. CDR3 DNA sequence: TGTGCCAGCAGTGTCGGTGGACTGTTTGGCTACACCTTC.